The T cell receptor beta chain under discussion was sequenced for a study of CD8+ T cells in alopecia areata. Study-wide points: In scalp and blood during tofacitinib, many expanded lesional clones persisted. Greater clonality was observed in lesional scalp samples, especially alopecia totalis/universalis, versus normal scalp.

As for this clone: Its antigen is not known.

Treatment given: oral pan-JAK inhibitor, 5-10 mg twice daily. From alopecia areata patients, lesional scalp punch biopsies and peripheral blood were collected. Sorting of PBMCs yielded the CD4+ and CD8+ T cells. V lost 0 bases, J lost 2 bases, and 7 bases stayed unmatched. Per the germline V gene, CDR1 is SGHNT and CDR2 is YYREEE (reference sequence). The CDR3 contains 16 residues. Following extraction, RNA underwent reverse transcription to cDNA, which served as the sequencing template. Using immunoSEQ multiplex PCR, the repertoire was profiled, and TCRdb retains in-frame clones only, with some absent. The data contain some 200,000 clones, 45% to 75% of them singletons.

Sequenced material: CD4+ T cells sorted from blood, taken at week 4, from a patient treated with tofacitinib. V usage is TRBV5-4 and J usage is TRBJ2-5; 7 bases map to TRBD2. The TCR comes from a human donor with alopecia areata. The CDR3: CASSLGLGEGQETQYF. In DNA, the CDR3 is TGTGCCAGCAGCTTGGGACTAGGGGAGGGACAAGAGACCCAGTACTTC.